What follows describes a single T cell receptor beta chain. Germline-derived CDR1 and CDR2 are MNHNS and SASEGT. The length of the CDR3 is 16 residues. The V gene lost 4 bases and the J gene lost 4 bases, with 18 bases spanning the gap. These data come from a study of blood T cell repertoires in COVID-19. Sequenced by immunoSEQ multiplex PCR; TCRdb stores in-frame clones only, minus some. The sample consists of around 190,000 clones, approximately 87% of them appearing once. Sequenced sample: peripheral blood. The chain carries TRBV6-1 and TRBJ2-3; maybe TRBD2 (5 bases). This clonotype was obtained from a man in his 70s with active or convalescent COVID-19. The CDR3 is CASSGDLKPGADTQYF. The CDR3 DNA sequence: TGTGCCAGCAGTGGAGACCTCAAACCCGGGGCAGATACGCAGTATTTT.